The next 7 T cell receptor beta chains were all read from a single sample in a study of blood T cell repertoires in COVID-19. Clones were read by immunoSEQ multiplex PCR, and TCRdb kept only the in-frame ones, dropping some. The sample has 150,000 to 200,000 clones, about three quarters seen once. Specimen: peripheral blood. The source of these receptors is a woman aged 80 or older with COVID-19, enrolled during active disease.

J is TRBJ2-5 and V is TRBV5-1, with 7 bases lining up with TRBD1. The CDR3 has 15 residues. V gave up 2 bases and J gave up 5 bases; unmatched junction bases: 9. Germline loops: CDR1 SGHRS, CDR2 YFSETQ. The CDR3 protein is CASSLQQGWTETQYF. The CDR3 DNA follows: TGCGCCAGCAGCTTACAACAGGGGTGGACGGAGACCCAGTACTTC.

The rearrangement links TRBV28 to TRBJ2-7, with a tentative D call TRBD1 (5 bases). Trimming removed 2 bases from V and 2 bases from J, with 13 bases in between. This CDR3 has 15 residues. Germline values: CDR1 MDHEN, CDR2 SYDVKM. The CDR3 loop reads CASSLGPGKTYEQYF. The DNA for the CDR3 is TGTGCCAGCAGTTTAGGGCCAGGGAAAACCTACGAGCAGTACTTC.

The V gene is TRBV4-1, the J gene TRBJ1-4; D perhaps matches TRBD1 (5 bases). This CDR3 has 15 amino acids. Trimming cost V 1 base and J 4 bases, with 10 bases left between them. Germline V CDR1 and CDR2: MGHRA, YSYEKL. CDR3 sequence (DNA): TGCGCCAGCAGCCAAGGACAGACGATTAATGAAAAACTGTTTTTT. Its translation: CASSQGQTINEKLFF.

The chain combines TRBV15 with TRBJ2-7; 7 nucleotides line up with TRBD1. This CDR3 has 15 amino acids. J gave up 1 base and V 1 base, and 4 bases lay outside the gene matches. CDR1 is LNHNV, CDR2 YYDKDF, per germline (reference sequence). In DNA, the CDR3 is TGTGCCACCAGCAGAGCTCCACAGGGGTCCTACGAGCAGTACTTC. This sequence encodes CATSRAPQGSYEQYF.

CDR3 sequence reads: CASSYAGAGEKLFF. As DNA, the CDR3 is TGTGCCAGCAGTTACGCGGGGGCCGGTGAAAAACTGTTTTTT. The rearrangement uses TRBV6-5 and TRBJ1-4, with D possibly being TRBD1 (6 bases). Germline-derived CDR1 and CDR2 are MNHEY and SVGAGI. This CDR3 comprises 14 residues. V dropped 2 bases and J dropped 7 bases, with 11 bases sitting between them.

The sample holds a few counts of this clone. This sequence joins TRBV7-8 and TRBJ2-7; 8 bases align to TRBD1. V lost 5 bases and J lost 0; bases outside the gene matches: 6. The length of the CDR3 is 15 residues. CDR1 and CDR2 from the germline V gene are SGHVS and FQNEAQ. The CDR3, as DNA: TGTGCCAGCAGCAGCCGGGACAGGCCCTCCTACGAGCAGTACTTC. As protein: CASSSRDRPSYEQYF.

The DNA of the CDR3 is TGTGCCATCAGTGAGTTCCTGACAGCGTCCTCTGGAAACACCATATATTTT. Its translation is CAISEFLTASSGNTIYF. This chain uses TRBV10-3 with TRBJ1-3, with D possibly TRBD1 on 5 matching bases. The germline V and J ends were trimmed by 1 base and 0 bases, with 13 bases remaining between them. This CDR3 spans 17 amino acids. The germline CDR1 and CDR2 sequences are ENHRY and SYGVKD.